This T cell receptor beta chain stems from a study of blood T cell repertoires in COVID-19. CDR3 length: 15 residues. V dropped 3 bases and J dropped 10 bases, with 18 bases sitting between them. Germline V gives CDR1 KGHSH, CDR2 LQKENI. Two consecutive negative NP/OP PCR tests, clearance, or resolved symptoms defined Cohort 3 recovery. Libraries were prepared by immunoSEQ multiplex PCR; TCRdb keeps only in-frame clonotypes and omits some of them. Of around 250,000 clones listed, more than 65% are singletons. V usage is TRBV18 and J usage is TRBJ1-4; the D gene is possibly TRBD1 (6 bases). The specimen sequenced was PBMCs or T cells enriched from blood (not recorded which). This receptor was obtained from a man between 50 and 59 years old who had recovered from COVID-19. The CDR3 DNA reads as TGTGCCAGCTCACCCGGGGCCAACCAAGGGGGAAAACTGTTTTTT. Its translation: CASSPGANQGGKLFF.